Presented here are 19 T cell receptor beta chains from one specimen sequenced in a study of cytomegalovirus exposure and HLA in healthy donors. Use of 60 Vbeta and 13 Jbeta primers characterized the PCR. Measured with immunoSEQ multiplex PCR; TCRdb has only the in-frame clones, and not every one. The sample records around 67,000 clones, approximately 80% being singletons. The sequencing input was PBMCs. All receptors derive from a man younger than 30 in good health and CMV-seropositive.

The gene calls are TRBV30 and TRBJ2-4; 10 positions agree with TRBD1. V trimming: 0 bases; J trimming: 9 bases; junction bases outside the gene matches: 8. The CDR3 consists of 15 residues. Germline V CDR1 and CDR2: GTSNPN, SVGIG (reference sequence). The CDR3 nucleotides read TGTGCCTGGAGTGTAGGGGTGGGACAGGGGTTCATTCAGTACTTC. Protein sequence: CAWSVGVGQGFIQYF.

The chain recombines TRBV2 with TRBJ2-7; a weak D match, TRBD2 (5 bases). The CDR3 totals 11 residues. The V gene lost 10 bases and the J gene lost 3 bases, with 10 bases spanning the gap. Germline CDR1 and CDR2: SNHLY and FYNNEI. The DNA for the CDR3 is TGTGCCACACGGGATCACTACGAGCAGTACTTC. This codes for CATRDHYEQYF. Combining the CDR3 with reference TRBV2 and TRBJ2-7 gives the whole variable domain EPEVTQTPSHQVTQMGQEVILRCVPISNHLYFYWYRQILGQKVEFLVSFYNNEISEKSEIFDDQFSVERPDGSNFTLKIRSTKLEDSAMYFCATRDHYEQYFGPGTRLTVT.

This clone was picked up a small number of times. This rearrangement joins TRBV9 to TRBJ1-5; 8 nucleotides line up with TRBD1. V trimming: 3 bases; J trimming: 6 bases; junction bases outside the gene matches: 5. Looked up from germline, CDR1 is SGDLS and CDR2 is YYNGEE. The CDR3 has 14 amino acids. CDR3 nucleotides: TGTGCCAGCAGCGGACAGGGGTCCGGTCAGCCCCAGCATTTT. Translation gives CASSGQGSGQPQHF.

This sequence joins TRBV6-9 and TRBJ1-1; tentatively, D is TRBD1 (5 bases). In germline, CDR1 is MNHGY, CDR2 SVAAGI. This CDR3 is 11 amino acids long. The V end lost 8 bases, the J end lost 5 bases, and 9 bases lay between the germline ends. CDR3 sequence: CASPNRTEAFF. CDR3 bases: TGTGCCAGCCCCAACAGGACTGAAGCTTTCTTT.

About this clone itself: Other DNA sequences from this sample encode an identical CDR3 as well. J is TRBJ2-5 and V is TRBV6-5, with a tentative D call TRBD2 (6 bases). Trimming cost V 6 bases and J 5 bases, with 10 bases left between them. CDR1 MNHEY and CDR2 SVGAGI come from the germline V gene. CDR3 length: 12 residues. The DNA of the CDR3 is TGTGCCAGCAGGGGAGGTGGCGAGACCCAGTACTTC. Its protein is CASRGGGETQYF.

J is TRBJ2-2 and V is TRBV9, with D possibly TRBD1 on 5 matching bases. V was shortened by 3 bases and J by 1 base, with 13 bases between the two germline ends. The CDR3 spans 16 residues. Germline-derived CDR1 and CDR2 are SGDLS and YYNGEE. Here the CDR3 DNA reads TGTGCCAGCAGCGCTAGGGGCTCCGGGAACACCGGGGAGCTGTTTTTT. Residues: CASSARGSGNTGELFF.

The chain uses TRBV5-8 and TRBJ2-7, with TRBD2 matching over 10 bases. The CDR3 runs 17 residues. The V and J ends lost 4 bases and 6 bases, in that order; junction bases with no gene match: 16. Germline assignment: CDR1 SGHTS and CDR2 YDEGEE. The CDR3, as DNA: TGTGCCAGCAGCCACCCCACTAGCGGGACAGTTCTGGGCGAGCAGTACTTC. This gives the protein CASSHPTSGTVLGEQYF.

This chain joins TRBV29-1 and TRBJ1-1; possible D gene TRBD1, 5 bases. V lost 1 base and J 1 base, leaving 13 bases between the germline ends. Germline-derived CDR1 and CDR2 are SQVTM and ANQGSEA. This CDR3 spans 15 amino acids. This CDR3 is CSVEGPGKGNTEAFF. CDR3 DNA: TGCAGCGTTGAAGGACCAGGGAAAGGGAACACTGAAGCTTTCTTT.

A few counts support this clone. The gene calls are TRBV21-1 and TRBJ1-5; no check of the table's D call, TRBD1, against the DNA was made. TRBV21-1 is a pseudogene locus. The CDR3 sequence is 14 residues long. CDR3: CASSQHLSNQPQHF. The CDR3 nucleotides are TGTGCCAGCAGCCAACACCTTAGCAATCAGCCCCAGCATTTT.

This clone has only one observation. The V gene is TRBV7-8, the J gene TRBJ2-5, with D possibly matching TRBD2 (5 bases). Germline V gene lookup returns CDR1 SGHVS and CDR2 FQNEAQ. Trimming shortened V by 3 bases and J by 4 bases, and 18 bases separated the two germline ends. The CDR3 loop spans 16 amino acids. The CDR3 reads CASSFTVPAGGETQYF. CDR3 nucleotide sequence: TGTGCCAGCAGCTTCACAGTACCAGCCGGAGGAGAGACCCAGTACTTC.

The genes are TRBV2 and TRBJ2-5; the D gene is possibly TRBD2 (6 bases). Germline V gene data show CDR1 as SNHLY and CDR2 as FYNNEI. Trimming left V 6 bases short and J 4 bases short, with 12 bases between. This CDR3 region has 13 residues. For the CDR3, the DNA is TGTGCCAGCAGGGAGGGGCGGGGAGAGACCCAGTACTTC. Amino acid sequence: CASREGRGETQYF.

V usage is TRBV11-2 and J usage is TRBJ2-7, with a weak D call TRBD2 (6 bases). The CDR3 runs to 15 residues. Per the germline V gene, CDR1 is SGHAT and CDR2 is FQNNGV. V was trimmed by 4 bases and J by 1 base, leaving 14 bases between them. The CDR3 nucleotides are TGTGCCAGCAGCTGGGGATGGGGACTGTCCTACGAGCAGTACTTC. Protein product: CASSWGWGLSYEQYF.

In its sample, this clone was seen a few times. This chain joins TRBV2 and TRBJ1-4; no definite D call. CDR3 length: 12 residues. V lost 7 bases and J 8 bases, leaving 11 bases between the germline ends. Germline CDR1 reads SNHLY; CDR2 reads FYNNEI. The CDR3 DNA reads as TGTGCCAGCAATAGACTGCGGGAAAAACTGTTTTTT. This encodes CASNRLREKLFF.

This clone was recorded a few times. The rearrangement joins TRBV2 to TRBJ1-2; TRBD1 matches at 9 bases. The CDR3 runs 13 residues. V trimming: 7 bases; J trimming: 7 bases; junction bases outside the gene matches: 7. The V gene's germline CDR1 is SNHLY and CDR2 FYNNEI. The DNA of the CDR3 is TGTGCCAGCACCATGGACAGGGGTTTTGGCTACACCTTC. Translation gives CASTMDRGFGYTF.

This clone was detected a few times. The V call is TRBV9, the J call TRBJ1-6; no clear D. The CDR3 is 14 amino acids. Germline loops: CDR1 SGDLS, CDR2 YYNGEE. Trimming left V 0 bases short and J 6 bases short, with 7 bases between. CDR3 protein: CASSVEQSNSPLHF. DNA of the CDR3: TGTGCCAGCAGCGTAGAACAGAGTAATTCACCCCTCCACTTT.

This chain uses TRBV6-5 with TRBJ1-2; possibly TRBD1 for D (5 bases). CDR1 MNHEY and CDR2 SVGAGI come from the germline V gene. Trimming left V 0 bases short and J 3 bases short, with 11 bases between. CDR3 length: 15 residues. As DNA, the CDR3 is TGTGCCAGCAGTTACTCGGCAGGGTTGCACTATGGCTACACCTTC. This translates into CASSYSAGLHYGYTF.

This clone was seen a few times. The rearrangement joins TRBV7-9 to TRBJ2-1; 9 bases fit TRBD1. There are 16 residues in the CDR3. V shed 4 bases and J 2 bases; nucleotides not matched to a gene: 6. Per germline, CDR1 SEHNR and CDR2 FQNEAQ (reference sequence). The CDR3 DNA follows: TGTGCCAGCAGCTCAAACCGGGACAGGGCCTACAATGAGCAGTTCTTC. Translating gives CASSSNRDRAYNEQFF.

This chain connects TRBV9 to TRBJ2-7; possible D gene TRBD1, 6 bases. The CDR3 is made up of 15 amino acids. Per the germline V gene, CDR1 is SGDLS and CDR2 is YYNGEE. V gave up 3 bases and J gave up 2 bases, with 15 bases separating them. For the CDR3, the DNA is TGTGCCAGCAGCGCTGGGGACATAGGGCCCTACGAGCAGTACTTC. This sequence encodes CASSAGDIGPYEQYF.

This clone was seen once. The CDR3 reads CASRLTEAFF. CDR3 sequence (DNA): TGTGCCAGCAGACTCACTGAAGCTTTCTTT. The chain combines TRBV6-1 with TRBJ1-1; D is uncertain. Trimming cost V 6 bases and J 4 bases, with 3 bases left between them. There are 10 residues in the CDR3. Germline CDR1 reads MNHNS; CDR2 reads SASEGT.